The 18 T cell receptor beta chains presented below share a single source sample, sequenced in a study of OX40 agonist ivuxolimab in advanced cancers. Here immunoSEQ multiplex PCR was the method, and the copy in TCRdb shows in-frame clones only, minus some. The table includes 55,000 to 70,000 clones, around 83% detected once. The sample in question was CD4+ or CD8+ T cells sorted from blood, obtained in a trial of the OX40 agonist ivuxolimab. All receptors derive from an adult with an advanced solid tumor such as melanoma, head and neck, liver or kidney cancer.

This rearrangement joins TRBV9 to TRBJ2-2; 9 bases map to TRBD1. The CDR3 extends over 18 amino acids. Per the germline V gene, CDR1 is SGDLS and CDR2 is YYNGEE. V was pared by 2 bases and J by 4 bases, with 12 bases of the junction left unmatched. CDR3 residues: CASSVSVTGGSSTGELFF. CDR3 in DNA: TGTGCCAGCAGCGTGAGTGTGACAGGGGGTAGTAGCACCGGGGAGCTGTTTTTT.

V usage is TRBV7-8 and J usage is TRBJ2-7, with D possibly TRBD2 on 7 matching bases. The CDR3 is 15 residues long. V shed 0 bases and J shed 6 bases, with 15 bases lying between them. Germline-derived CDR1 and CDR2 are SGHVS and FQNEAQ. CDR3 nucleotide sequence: TGTGCCAGCAGCTTAGCCCCCCGGGGGGCAGGCGAGCAGTACTTC. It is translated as CASSLAPRGAGEQYF.

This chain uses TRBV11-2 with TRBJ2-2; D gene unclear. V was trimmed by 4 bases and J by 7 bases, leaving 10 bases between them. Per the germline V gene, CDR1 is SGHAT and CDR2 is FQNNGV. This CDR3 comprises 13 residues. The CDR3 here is CASSSPYRGELFF. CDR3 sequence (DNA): TGTGCCAGCAGCTCCCCCTACCGCGGGGAGCTGTTTTTT.

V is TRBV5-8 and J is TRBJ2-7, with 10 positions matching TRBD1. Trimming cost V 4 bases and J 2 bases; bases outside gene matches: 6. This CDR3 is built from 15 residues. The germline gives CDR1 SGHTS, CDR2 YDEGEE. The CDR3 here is CASSRTGTGAYEQYF. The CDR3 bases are TGTGCCAGCAGCCGGACCGGGACAGGGGCCTACGAGCAGTACTTC.

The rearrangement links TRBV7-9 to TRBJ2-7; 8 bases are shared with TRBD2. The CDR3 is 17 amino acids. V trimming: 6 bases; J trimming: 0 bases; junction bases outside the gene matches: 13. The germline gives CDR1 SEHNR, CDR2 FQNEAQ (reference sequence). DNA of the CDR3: TGTGCCAGCAGTTCGGGGGTAGCGGGACGTGGCTCCTACGAGCAGTACTTC. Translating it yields CASSSGVAGRGSYEQYF.

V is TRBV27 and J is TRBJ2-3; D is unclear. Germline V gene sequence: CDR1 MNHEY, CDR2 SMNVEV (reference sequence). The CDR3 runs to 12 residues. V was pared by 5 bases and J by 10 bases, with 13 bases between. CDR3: CASSIISGSQYF. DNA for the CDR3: TGTGCCAGCAGTATAATTAGTGGCTCGCAGTATTTT.

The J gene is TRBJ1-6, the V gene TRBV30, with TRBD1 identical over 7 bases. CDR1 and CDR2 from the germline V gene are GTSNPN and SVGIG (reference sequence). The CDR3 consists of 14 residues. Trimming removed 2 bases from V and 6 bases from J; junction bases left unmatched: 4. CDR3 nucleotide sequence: TGTGCCTGGAGTCTGGGACAGACTAATTCACCCCTCCACTTT. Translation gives CAWSLGQTNSPLHF.

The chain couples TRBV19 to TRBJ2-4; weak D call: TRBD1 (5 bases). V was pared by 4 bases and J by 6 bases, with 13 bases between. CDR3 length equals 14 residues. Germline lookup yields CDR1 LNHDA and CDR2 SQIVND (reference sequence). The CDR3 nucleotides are TGTGCCAGTAGTACCGTGACAGCTAGAAACATTCAGTACTTC. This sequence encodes CASSTVTARNIQYF.

The CDR3 DNA sequence: TGTGCCAGCAGAGAGCTGGACAGGGAAAACGAGCAGTACTTC. It codes for CASRELDRENEQYF. V usage is TRBV28 and J usage is TRBJ2-7, with 8 nucleotides matching TRBD1. V gave up 6 bases and J gave up 5 bases; unmatched junction bases: 9. Looked up from germline, CDR1 is MDHEN and CDR2 is SYDVKM. This CDR3 is built from 14 residues.

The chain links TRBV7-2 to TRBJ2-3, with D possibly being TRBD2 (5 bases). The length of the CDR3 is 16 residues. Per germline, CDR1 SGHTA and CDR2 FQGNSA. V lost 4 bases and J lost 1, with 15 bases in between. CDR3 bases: TGTGCCAGCAGCTCCCCTGCAGCGGTGGGCACAGATACGCAGTATTTT. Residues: CASSSPAAVGTDTQYF.

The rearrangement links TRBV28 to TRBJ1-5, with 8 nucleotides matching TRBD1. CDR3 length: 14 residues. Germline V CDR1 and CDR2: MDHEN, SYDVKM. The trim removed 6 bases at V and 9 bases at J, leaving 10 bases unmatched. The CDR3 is CASSSDRVVRPQHF. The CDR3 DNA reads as TGTGCCAGCAGCTCGGACAGGGTCGTTCGGCCCCAGCATTTT.

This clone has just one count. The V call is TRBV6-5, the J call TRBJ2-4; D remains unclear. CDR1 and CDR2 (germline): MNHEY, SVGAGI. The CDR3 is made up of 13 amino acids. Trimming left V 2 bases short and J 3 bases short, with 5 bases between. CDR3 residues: CASSYSNKNIQYF. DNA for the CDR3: TGTGCCAGCAGTTACAGCAACAAAAACATTCAGTACTTC.

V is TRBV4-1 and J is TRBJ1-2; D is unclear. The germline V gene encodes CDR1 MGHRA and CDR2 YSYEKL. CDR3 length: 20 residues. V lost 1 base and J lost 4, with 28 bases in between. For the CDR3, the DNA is TGCGCCAGCAGCCAAGTAGGTAGGACCCGTCGGGAGCGTGGGGTCTATGGCTACACCTTC. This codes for CASSQVGRTRRERGVYGYTF.

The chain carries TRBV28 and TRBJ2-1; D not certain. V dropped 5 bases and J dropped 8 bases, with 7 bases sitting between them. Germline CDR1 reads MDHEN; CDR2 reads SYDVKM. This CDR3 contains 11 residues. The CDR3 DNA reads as TGTGCCAGCAGTCAACGGTATGAGCAGTTCTTC. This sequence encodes CASSQRYEQFF.

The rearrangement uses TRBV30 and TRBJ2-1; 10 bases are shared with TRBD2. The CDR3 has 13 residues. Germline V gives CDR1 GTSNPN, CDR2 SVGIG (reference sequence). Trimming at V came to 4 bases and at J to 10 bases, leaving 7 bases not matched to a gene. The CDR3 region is CAWTSGGPREQFF. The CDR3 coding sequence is TGTGCCTGGACTAGCGGGGGCCCCAGGGAGCAGTTCTTC.

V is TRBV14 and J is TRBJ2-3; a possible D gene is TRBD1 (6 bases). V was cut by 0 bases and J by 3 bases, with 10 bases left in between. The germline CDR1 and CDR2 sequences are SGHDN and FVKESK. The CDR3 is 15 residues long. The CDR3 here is CASSQDNRATDTQYF. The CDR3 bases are TGTGCCAGCAGCCAAGATAACAGGGCTACAGATACGCAGTATTTT. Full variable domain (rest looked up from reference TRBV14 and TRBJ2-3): EAGVTQFPSHSVIEKGQTVTLRCDPISGHDNLYWYRRVMGKEIKFLLHFVKESKQDESGMPNNRFLAERTGGTYSTLKVQPAELEDSGVYFCASSQDNRATDTQYFGPGTRLTVL.

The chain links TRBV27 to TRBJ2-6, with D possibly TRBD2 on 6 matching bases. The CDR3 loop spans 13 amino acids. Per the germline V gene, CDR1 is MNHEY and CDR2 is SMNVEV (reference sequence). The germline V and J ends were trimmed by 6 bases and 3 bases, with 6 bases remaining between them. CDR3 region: CASREGGANVLTF. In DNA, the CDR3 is TGTGCCAGCAGGGAGGGTGGGGCCAACGTCCTGACTTTC.

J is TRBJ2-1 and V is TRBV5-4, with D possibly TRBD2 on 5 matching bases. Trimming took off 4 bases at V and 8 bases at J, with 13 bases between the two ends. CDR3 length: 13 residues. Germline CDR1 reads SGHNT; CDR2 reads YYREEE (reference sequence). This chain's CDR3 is CASSTSRGDEQFF. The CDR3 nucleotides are TGTGCCAGCAGCACTAGTCGGGGAGATGAGCAGTTCTTC.